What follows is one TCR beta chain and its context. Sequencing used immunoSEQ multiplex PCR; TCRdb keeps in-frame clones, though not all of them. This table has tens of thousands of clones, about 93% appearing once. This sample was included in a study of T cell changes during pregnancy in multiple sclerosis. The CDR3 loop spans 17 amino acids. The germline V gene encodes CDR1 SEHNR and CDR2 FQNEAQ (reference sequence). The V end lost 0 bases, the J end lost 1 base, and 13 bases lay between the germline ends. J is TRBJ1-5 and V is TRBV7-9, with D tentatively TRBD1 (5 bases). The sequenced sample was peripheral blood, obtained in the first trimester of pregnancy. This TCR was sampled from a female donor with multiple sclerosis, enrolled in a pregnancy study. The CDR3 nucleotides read TGTGCCAGCAGCTTAGCGCTGTCAGGGCTGAGCAATCAGCCCCAGCATTTT. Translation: CASSLALSGLSNQPQHF. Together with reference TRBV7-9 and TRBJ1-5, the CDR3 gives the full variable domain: DTGVSQNPRHKITKRGQNVTFRCDPISEHNRLYWYRQTLGQGPEFLTYFQNEAQLEKSRLLSDRFSAERPKGSFSTLEIQRTEQGDSAMYLCASSLALSGLSNQPQHFGDGTRLSIL.